One and the same sample provided the 7 T cell receptor beta chains below, sequenced in a study of cytomegalovirus exposure and HLA in healthy donors. Primers for the PCR totalled 60 Vbeta and 13 Jbeta. Clones were sequenced by immunoSEQ multiplex PCR, and TCRdb holds only the in-frame ones, with some missing. The table lists roughly 170,000 clones, about 80% of them singletons. Specimen: PBMCs. Source of these receptors: a young man in good health and CMV-seronegative.

The chain recombines TRBV2 with TRBJ1-5; 7 bases line up with TRBD1. The germline V gene has CDR1 SNHLY and CDR2 FYNNEI. Germline trimming cut 4 bases from V and 14 bases from J; bases unmatched to any gene: 5. The CDR3 has 11 residues. The CDR3 reads CASSGQGRKHF. The CDR3 nucleotides read TGTGCCAGCAGTGGACAGGGCAGGAAGCATTTT.

J is TRBJ2-2 and V is TRBV2; D gene unclear. This CDR3 is 13 amino acids long. Trimming cost V 6 bases and J 2 bases, with 7 bases left between them. From germline, CDR1 is SNHLY and CDR2 FYNNEI. This CDR3 is CASRIINTGELFF. The CDR3 coding sequence is TGTGCCAGCAGAATCATTAACACCGGGGAGCTGTTTTTT.

The gene calls are TRBV10-3 and TRBJ2-6, with TRBD2 matching over 12 bases. CDR3 length: 19 amino acids. The trim removed 6 bases at V and 0 bases at J, leaving 9 bases unmatched. CDR1 is ENHRY and CDR2 is SYGVKD in the germline V gene. The CDR3: CAIRSTTSGGPSGANVLTF. Here the CDR3 DNA reads TGTGCCATCAGATCAACGACTAGCGGGGGCCCCTCTGGGGCCAACGTCCTGACTTTC.

CDR3 region: CAWMAGGGEAFF. CDR3 nucleotides: TGTGCCTGGATGGCAGGGGGCGGTGAAGCTTTCTTT. This rearrangement joins TRBV30 to TRBJ1-1, with 8 bases lining up with TRBD1. The V and J ends lost 4 bases and 7 bases, in that order; junction bases with no gene match: 5. The V gene's germline CDR1 is GTSNPN and CDR2 SVGIG (reference sequence). The CDR3 has 12 amino acids.

A word on this clone: An end of the junction differs from the germline gene, which may be a read error. The genes are TRBV7-9 and TRBJ2-7, with no clear D. CDR3 length: 12 amino acids. CDR1 is SEHNR and CDR2 is FQNEAQ in the germline V gene (reference sequence). CDR3 protein: CSSSLDTYEQYF. CDR3 coding DNA: TGTTCCAGCAGCCTTGACACCTACGAGCAGTACTTC.

This sequence joins TRBV9 and TRBJ2-3; D possibly corresponds to TRBD2 (6 bases). Germline assignment: CDR1 SGDLS and CDR2 YYNGEE. V was clipped by 3 bases and J by 6 bases, with 11 bases between them. This CDR3 spans 13 amino acids. CDR3 sequence reads: CASSALGGDTQYF. For the CDR3, the DNA is TGTGCCAGCAGCGCCCTTGGGGGGGATACGCAGTATTTT.

Regarding this clone: The same CDR3 also results from other DNA sequences found in this sample. V and J are TRBV9 and TRBJ1-1, with 9 bases that match TRBD1. Trimming took 4 bases from V and 2 from J; bases not matched to a gene: 3. The germline CDR1 and CDR2 sequences are SGDLS and YYNGEE. The CDR3 has 14 amino acids. The CDR3 loop reads CASSPTGGNTEAFF. The CDR3 DNA reads as TGTGCCAGCAGCCCCACAGGGGGCAACACTGAAGCTTTCTTT.